These T cell receptor beta chains were read from a single sample in a study of blood T cell repertoires in COVID-19. Clones were read by immunoSEQ multiplex PCR, and TCRdb kept only the in-frame ones, dropping some. In the table there are roughly 150,000 clones, 75% to 85% of which are singletons. Input material: peripheral blood. The receptors stem from a woman aged 55 to 70 with COVID-19, enrolled during active disease. The CDR3 runs from the conserved cysteine through the conserved F or W. A D gene is named only where the DNA matches it firmly. Size tells how often a clone was seen (once, few, many) or the class of an expanded clone, and some rows leave it out.

V gene: TRBV7-2
D gene: TRBD1
J gene: TRBJ2-1
clone size: -
CDR3 DNA: TGTGCCAGCAGCTCCACAGGGGGGAATGAGCAGTTCTTC
CDR3 protein: CASSSTGGNEQFF

V gene: TRBV7-6
D gene: -
J gene: TRBJ2-1
clone size: -
CDR3 DNA: TGTGCCAGCAGCTTATTCCGACAGGAGTACTACAATGAGCAGTTCTTC
CDR3 protein: CASSLFRQEYYNEQFF

V gene: TRBV7-9
D gene: -
J gene: TRBJ1-1
clone size: few
CDR3 DNA: TGTGCCAGCAGCTCCCAGGGAATGAACACTGAAGCTTTCTTT
CDR3 protein: CASSSQGMNTEAFF

V gene: TRBV7-6
D gene: -
J gene: TRBJ1-3
clone size: -
CDR3 DNA: TGTGCCAGCAGCGCTCTCAGGGCAGCTGGAAACACCATATATTTT
CDR3 protein: CASSALRAAGNTIYF

V gene: TRBV3-1/TRBV3-2
D gene: -
J gene: TRBJ1-4
clone size: -
CDR3 DNA: TGTGCCAGCAGCCACGAGGGAGTTAATGAAAAACTGTTTTTT
CDR3 protein: CASSHEGVNEKLFF

V gene: TRBV9
D gene: -
J gene: TRBJ2-2
clone size: once
CDR3 DNA: TGTGCCAGCAGCCGGGGACATACGAACACCGGGGAGCTGTTTTTT
CDR3 protein: CASSRGHTNTGELFF

V gene: TRBV7-3
D gene: -
J gene: TRBJ2-3
clone size: -
CDR3 DNA: TGTGCCAGCAGCCCCCTACGTCCAGATACGCAGTATTTT
CDR3 protein: CASSPLRPDTQYF

V gene: TRBV6-5
D gene: -
J gene: TRBJ2-6
clone size: few
CDR3 DNA: TGTGCCAGCTCACGGTCTGGGGCCAACGTCCTGACTTTC
CDR3 protein: CASSRSGANVLTF

V gene: TRBV3-1/TRBV3-2
D gene: -
J gene: TRBJ2-6
clone size: -
CDR3 DNA: TGTGCCAGCAGCCAAGATCGGTTTGGGGCCAACGTCCTGACTTTC
CDR3 protein: CASSQDRFGANVLTF

V gene: TRBV6-1
D gene: TRBD2
J gene: TRBJ2-1
clone size: -
CDR3 DNA: TGTGCCAGCAGTGAAGCTGTGGCTAGCGGGTACAATGAGCAGTTCTTC
CDR3 protein: CASSEAVASGYNEQFF

V gene: TRBV5-4
D gene: TRBD2
J gene: TRBJ2-5
clone size: -
CDR3 DNA: TGTGCCAGCAGTTCGACGGCGGGAGAGGGCCAAGAGACCCAGTACTTC
CDR3 protein: CASSSTAGEGQETQYF

V gene: TRBV14
D gene: -
J gene: TRBJ2-2
clone size: -
CDR3 DNA: TGTGCCAGCAGCCAAGGACTTATCAACACCGGGGAGCTGTTTTTT
CDR3 protein: CASSQGLINTGELFF

V gene: TRBV7-2
D gene: -
J gene: TRBJ2-5
clone size: -
CDR3 DNA: TGTGCCAGCAGCGTATTCCCGGGACAAACCCCCCAAGAGACCCAGTACTTC
CDR3 protein: CASSVFPGQTPQETQYF

V gene: TRBV5-4
D gene: TRBD2
J gene: TRBJ2-3
clone size: -
CDR3 DNA: TGTGCCAGCAGTAAAAGCGGGGGGGGACTCACAGATACGCAGTATTTT
CDR3 protein: CASSKSGGGLTDTQYF